Below, 25 T cell receptor beta chains from the same sample are listed, as sequenced in a study of early T cells in non-severe SARS-CoV-2 infection. Using its own MiXCR run on the 5' RACE reads, TCRdb lists one record per CDR3 protein. The table lists 30,000 to 45,000 distinct CDR3 sequences, 8.5% to 10% of them singletons, with about 12% in the top ten. The sequenced sample consisted of whole blood. These TCRs come from an adult who was a healthcare worker with PCR-confirmed SARS-CoV-2 infection or an uninfected control (not recorded which).

This clonotype was recorded at least ten times. The chain is built from TRBV19 and TRBJ2-7; D is ambiguous. The CDR3 sequence is 16 residues long. From germline, CDR1 is LNHDA and CDR2 SQIVND (reference sequence). Trimming removed 10 bases at V and 1 base at J, with 23 bases between. CDR3 amino acids: CATIPPDTPTSYEQYF. CDR3 coding DNA: TGTGCCACCATTCCCCCCGACACCCCAACTTCCTACGAGCAGTACTTC.

There are many counts of this clonotype. The rearrangement uses TRBV15 and TRBJ2-2; 7 bases are a match to TRBD1. The V and J ends lost 0 bases and 5 bases, in that order; junction bases with no gene match: 3. The CDR3 totals 15 residues. CDR1 and CDR2 from the germline V gene are LNHNV and YYDKDF (reference sequence). The CDR3 sequence is CATSREGTATGELFF. The CDR3 nucleotides read TGTGCCACCAGCAGAGAGGGGACAGCAACCGGGGAGCTGTTTTTT.

This clonotype has a count of ten or more. The J gene is TRBJ1-1, the V gene TRBV5-1, with 7 bases matching TRBD1. With V trimmed by 3 bases and J by 0 bases, 2 bases remained unmatched. Germline CDR1 SGHRS, CDR2 YFSETQ. This CDR3 is 14 amino acids long. The CDR3: CASSSDRLNTEAFF. CDR3 nucleotide sequence: TGCGCCAGCAGCTCGGACAGGCTGAACACTGAAGCTTTCTTT.

This clonotype has at least ten counts. The chain couples TRBV20-1 to TRBJ1-1, with D maybe TRBD1 (5 bases). The germline CDR1 and CDR2 sequences are DFQATT and SNEGSKA (reference sequence). CDR3 length: 12 amino acids. With 6 bases removed from V and 3 bases from J, the gap between germline ends came to 11 bases. Here the CDR3 DNA reads TGCAGTGCCAGGATGGGGGACACTGAAGCTTTCTTT. Protein product: CSARMGDTEAFF.

This clonotype was observed many times. The rearrangement joins TRBV7-9 to TRBJ2-1; 8 bases map to TRBD2. The CDR3 sequence is 12 residues long. Trimming took 5 bases from V and 14 from J; bases not matched to a gene: 8. The germline CDR1 and CDR2 sequences are SEHNR and FQNEAQ (reference sequence). The CDR3 spells CASSITSGWKFF. For the CDR3, the DNA is TGTGCCAGCAGCATTACTAGCGGCTGGAAGTTCTTC.

This clonotype was observed at least ten times. The chain is built from TRBV20-1 and TRBJ2-7; TRBD1 aligns across 7 bases. J was trimmed by 1 base and V by 3 bases; bases with no gene match: 6. Germline CDR1 DFQATT, CDR2 SNEGSKA (reference sequence). This CDR3 is built from 14 residues. The CDR3: CSASYQDRSYEQYF. The CDR3 DNA is TGCAGTGCTAGTTACCAGGACAGGTCCTACGAGCAGTACTTC.

V usage is TRBV6-6 and J usage is TRBJ2-7, with 8 positions matching TRBD2. J lost 0 bases, V lost 0 bases, and 4 bases had no gene match. Germline CDR1 is MNHNY and CDR2 is SVGAGI (reference sequence). This CDR3 contains 16 residues. DNA of the CDR3: TGTGCCAGCAGTTACTCGGAGGCGGGGGGCTCCTACGAGCAGTACTTC. This translates into CASSYSEAGGSYEQYF.

This clonotype was seen ten or more times. The V gene is TRBV6-1, the J gene TRBJ1-1; 8 bases line up with TRBD1. The CDR3 is made up of 17 amino acids. Germline-derived CDR1 and CDR2 are MNHNS and SASEGT. In DNA, the CDR3 is TGTCCAGCAGTGAGAGTCCCGGGACAGGAAATGAAACCTGAAGCTTTCTTT. Translation: CPAVRVPGQEMKPEAFF.

This clonotype came up a few times. The rearrangement links TRBV3-1 to TRBJ2-5, with TRBD2 matching 7 bases. Losses at the gene ends were 4 bases for V and 5 bases for J; bases not matched to a gene: 4. Per germline, CDR1 LGHDT and CDR2 YNNKEL (reference sequence). This CDR3 contains 13 residues. The DNA for the CDR3 is TGTGCCAGCAGCCGCGGGACTACGGAGACCCAGTACTTC. It translates to CASSRGTTETQYF.

This clonotype was recorded many times. The chain links TRBV7-6 to TRBJ2-7; TRBD1 is a possible D gene (6 bases). V lost 5 bases to trimming and J lost 4 bases, with 9 bases between them. Germline values: CDR1 SGHVS, CDR2 FNYEAQ. CDR3 length: 12 residues. CDR3 in DNA: TGTGCCAGCAGCGCGGACAGATACGAGCAGTACTTC. This translates into CASSADRYEQYF.

This clonotype came up many times. The chain carries TRBV28 and TRBJ1-6; D uncertain. This CDR3 comprises 14 residues. V lost 5 bases to trimming and J lost 8 bases, with 13 bases between them. CDR1 is MDHEN, CDR2 SYDVKM, per germline. The CDR3 region has the DNA TGTGCCAGCAGTCTACCAGGACGAGATTCACCCCTCCACTTT. Translation: CASSLPGRDSPLHF.

This clonotype was recorded at least ten times. J is TRBJ1-5 and V is TRBV20-1; no reliable D call. V gave up 5 bases and J gave up 5 bases, with 10 bases separating them. The germline V gene has CDR1 DFQATT and CDR2 SNEGSKA (reference sequence). The CDR3 covers 12 residues. For the CDR3, the DNA is TGCAGTGCTCGCAATGGAGATCAGCCCCAGCATTTT. Its protein product is CSARNGDQPQHF.

This clonotype occurred many times. V usage is TRBV3-1 and J usage is TRBJ1-5; D possibly corresponds to TRBD1 (5 bases). Trimming took 1 base from V and 4 from J, leaving 5 bases between them. Germline V gene sequence: CDR1 LGHDT, CDR2 YNNKEL (reference sequence). There are 13 residues in the CDR3. The CDR3 loop reads CASSQAGNQPQHF. The CDR3 DNA is TGTGCCAGCAGCCAAGCAGGGAATCAGCCCCAGCATTTT.

This clonotype was observed a handful of times. The chain links TRBV6-2 or TRBV6-3 to TRBJ2-7; D is possibly TRBD1 or TRBD2 (5 bases each). Germline values: CDR1 MNHEY, CDR2 SVGEGT. V was clipped by 1 base and J by 6 bases, with 19 bases between them. This CDR3 region has 16 residues. The CDR3 DNA reads as TGTGCCAGCAGTTACTTAAAATACTCCGGGACCTTCGAGCAGTACTTC. Translation: CASSYLKYSGTFEQYF.

V gene TRBV29-1 combines with J gene TRBJ1-2, with 8 bases aligning to TRBD1. Germline lookup yields CDR1 SQVTM and CDR2 ANQGSEA. J gave up 7 bases and V 6 bases, and 4 bases lay outside the gene matches. This CDR3 is 11 amino acids long. As DNA, the CDR3 is TGCAGCGTGGACAGGGTTTCTGGCTACACCTTC. The encoded protein is CSVDRVSGYTF.

The chain links TRBV20-1 to TRBJ1-5; possibly TRBD1 for D (6 bases). Trimming stripped 3 bases from V and 1 base from J, with 16 bases between. Germline V gene sequence: CDR1 DFQATT, CDR2 SNEGSKA (reference sequence). This CDR3 contains 16 residues. The CDR3 DNA reads TGCAGTGCTAGTAGAAGGGGGACGGGGAGCAATCAGCCCCAGCATTTT. Amino acids: CSASRRGTGSNQPQHF.

The V gene is TRBV7-9, the J gene TRBJ2-3; no definite D call. The V end lost 5 bases, the J end lost 6 bases, and 9 bases lay between the germline ends. The CDR3 has 12 amino acids. CDR1 and CDR2 (germline): SEHNR, FQNEAQ (reference sequence). For the CDR3, the DNA is TGTGCCAGCAGCCTACTAACGGATACGCAGTATTTT. Amino acid sequence: CASSLLTDTQYF.

This clonotype was seen repeatedly, ten times or more. This chain uses TRBV11-3 with TRBJ2-2; D is possibly TRBD1 or TRBD2 (6 bases each). CDR1 is SGHNT and CDR2 is YENEEA in the germline V gene. The CDR3 covers 14 residues. V lost 5 bases, J lost 8 bases, and 15 bases lay in between. CDR3 coding DNA: TGTGCCAGCAGCCTCCAGGGGCGGGGAGGGGAGCTGTTTTTT. Protein sequence: CASSLQGRGGELFF.

This clonotype was seen many times. This chain links TRBV11-2 with TRBJ1-2; D not resolved. CDR1 and CDR2 (germline): SGHAT, FQNNGV. The length of the CDR3 is 13 residues. V shed 1 base and J shed 4 bases, with 7 bases lying between them. The CDR3 reads CASSLGGFYGYTF. In DNA, the CDR3 is TGTGCCAGCAGCTTAGGGGGTTTCTATGGCTACACCTTC.

This clonotype was seen at least ten times. The V gene is TRBV7-8, the J gene TRBJ1-2; unclear D gene. The CDR3 length is 14 residues. Germline assignment: CDR1 SGHVS and CDR2 FQNEAQ. V lost 4 bases to trimming and J lost 4 bases, with 13 bases between them. The CDR3 spells CASSSDREIYGYTF. The CDR3 DNA is TGTGCCAGCAGCTCCGACCGCGAGATCTATGGCTACACCTTC.

This clonotype was recorded at least ten times. V and J are TRBV12-5 and TRBJ2-1; TRBD1 is a possible D gene (6 bases). V was shortened by 0 bases and J by 6 bases, with 12 bases between the two germline ends. The germline V gene has CDR1 LGHNT and CDR2 FRNRAP. CDR3 size: 15 residues. CDR3 sequence (DNA): TGTGCTAGTGGTTTGGTACTCTTAGGGGGCAATGAGCAGTTCTTC. It specifies CASGLVLLGGNEQFF.

This clonotype was seen at least ten times. The rearrangement joins TRBV6-2 or TRBV6-3 to TRBJ1-2, with TRBD1 identical over 10 bases. This CDR3 is built from 14 residues. V trimming: 5 bases; J trimming: 3 bases; junction bases outside the gene matches: 3. Germline loops: CDR1 MNHEY, CDR2 SVGEGT. The DNA for the CDR3 is TGTGCCAGCAGTCGAGGGACAGGGGACTATGGCTACACCTTC. Residues: CASSRGTGDYGYTF.

The sample holds many counts of this clonotype. The V gene is TRBV9, the J gene TRBJ1-3; unclear D gene. The germline CDR1 and CDR2 sequences are SGDLS and YYNGEE. The CDR3 covers 14 residues. The V and J ends lost 3 bases and 0 bases respectively, with 7 bases between them. The CDR3 here is CASSETSSGNTIYF. The CDR3, as DNA: TGTGCCAGCAGCGAAACAAGCTCTGGAAACACCATATATTTT.

This clonotype was seen just once. This may be a read error, as it is one base from a much larger clone. The rearrangement uses TRBV6-5 and TRBJ2-3; tentatively, D is TRBD2 (5 bases). The germline V gene encodes CDR1 MNHEY and CDR2 SVGAGI. There are 16 residues in the CDR3. CDR3 sequence: CASRYSSGTSTDTQYF. In DNA, the CDR3 is TGTGCCAGCCGTTACTCTTCGGGAACTAGCACAGATACGCAGTATTTT.

In this sample, this clonotype turned up many times. The chain combines TRBV6-6 with TRBJ2-1, with TRBD1 identical over 7 bases. CDR3 size: 18 residues. J lost 8 bases, V lost 1 base, and 17 bases had no gene match. Germline CDR1 and CDR2: MNHNY and SVGAGI (reference sequence). The CDR3 bases are TGTGCCAGCAGTTACTGGGGACAGATGTACGTTCGAAACGATGAGCAGTTCTTC. Translating gives CASSYWGQMYVRNDEQFF.